One and the same sample provided the 14 T cell receptor beta chains below, sequenced in a study of blood T cell repertoires in COVID-19 (dated by TCRdb to about 2020). Libraries were prepared through the immunoSEQ multiplex PCR assay. Held by TCRdb, this immuneACCESS table contains in-frame sequences only and omits some clones. Under half of the omission traces to an unresolved V gene where checked; the cause of the rest is unknown. The sample contains 100,000 to 150,000 clones, approximately 84% of them found a single time. The ten largest make up 17% of the sample. The sequenced sample consisted of peripheral blood. These receptors originate from a woman aged 80 or older with acute or convalescent COVID-19.

V usage is TRBV19 and J usage is TRBJ1-5; maybe TRBD1 (5 bases). Trimming removed 8 bases at V and 5 bases at J, with 19 bases between. CDR1 is LNHDA, CDR2 SQIVND, per germline (reference sequence). The CDR3 runs 15 residues. The CDR3 DNA is TGTGCCAGTGTCCGGACGTTCCAGGGTGATCAGCCCCAGCATTTT. Protein sequence: CASVRTFQGDQPQHF.

This clone was seen ten or more times. This rearrangement joins TRBV5-1 to TRBJ1-2; 7 positions match TRBD1. CDR1 is SGHRS, CDR2 YFSETQ, per germline. Losses at the gene ends were 0 bases for V and 3 bases for J; bases not matched to a gene: 17. The CDR3 is 19 residues long. The CDR3 here is CASSLGFRRTDRDDYGYTF. The CDR3 coding sequence is TGCGCCAGCAGCTTGGGTTTTAGGAGGACCGACAGGGACGACTATGGCTACACCTTC.

The J gene is TRBJ2-7, the V gene TRBV11-2, with 10 bases lining up with TRBD2. Per the germline V gene, CDR1 is SGHAT and CDR2 is FQNNGV. CDR3 size: 15 residues. The trim removed 1 base at V and 5 bases at J, leaving 5 bases unmatched. DNA of the CDR3: TGTGCCAGCAGCTTAGTGCTAGCGGGAGCCCACGAGCAGTACTTC. This sequence encodes CASSLVLAGAHEQYF.

This rearrangement joins TRBV18 to TRBJ1-5; 8 nucleotides match TRBD1. This CDR3 comprises 14 residues. Germline V gives CDR1 KGHSH, CDR2 LQKENI. V was pared by 5 bases and J by 2 bases, with 2 bases of the junction left unmatched. CDR3 in amino acids: CASSSDRGNQPQHF. As DNA, the CDR3 is TGTGCCAGCTCATCGGACAGGGGCAATCAGCCCCAGCATTTT.

The chain links TRBV4-3 to TRBJ1-6, with TRBD1 matching 7 bases. This CDR3 spans 17 amino acids. Looked up from germline, CDR1 is LGHNA and CDR2 is YSLEER. The V segment lost 0 bases and the J segment 3 bases; nucleotides outside the gene matches: 5. The CDR3 nucleotides read TGCGCCAGCAGCCAAGAGATAGGGGGCGTCTATAATTCACCCCTCCACTTT. Amino acid sequence: CASSQEIGGVYNSPLHF.

The chain has TRBV7-2 and TRBJ1-3, with 7 bases matching TRBD1. V lost 4 bases, J lost 0 bases, and 12 bases stayed unmatched. The CDR3 consists of 18 residues. CDR1 and CDR2 (germline): SGHTA, FQGNSA. The CDR3 loop is CASSWRGQTEISGNTIYF. CDR3 DNA: TGTGCCAGCAGCTGGAGGGGACAGACGGAAATCTCTGGAAACACCATATATTTT.

V gene TRBV5-1 combines with J gene TRBJ2-1; 16 bases match TRBD2. Germline CDR1 SGHRS, CDR2 YFSETQ. J was trimmed by 5 bases and V by 1 base; bases with no gene match: 12. The CDR3 length is 20 residues. As DNA, the CDR3 is TGCGCCAGCAGCTTGAGGGGACTAGCGGGAGGGCCGCCCACAGACAATGAGCAGTTCTTC. It specifies CASSLRGLAGGPPTDNEQFF.

The J gene is TRBJ2-1, the V gene TRBV29-1, with 7 bases that match TRBD2. J lost 0 bases, V lost 8 bases, and 10 bases had no gene match. The CDR3 sequence is 15 residues long. The V gene's germline CDR1 is SQVTM and CDR2 ANQGSEA. The CDR3 loop reads CSSKRDVSSYNEQFF. In DNA form, the CDR3 reads TGCAGCTCCAAGCGGGACGTGAGCTCCTACAATGAGCAGTTCTTC.

The CDR3 DNA follows: TGTGCCAGCAGCCCCCTTAGCGGGGGAGGCACAGATACGCAGTATTTT. The encoded protein is CASSPLSGGGTDTQYF. This sequence joins TRBV4-2 and TRBJ2-3; 9 bases map to TRBD2. Germline V lookup: CDR1 LGHNA, CDR2 YNFKEQ. The CDR3 consists of 16 residues. J was trimmed by 1 base and V by 4 bases; bases with no gene match: 6.

J is TRBJ2-4 and V is TRBV5-6; a possible D gene is TRBD1 (5 bases). V was clipped by 4 bases and J by 10 bases, with 18 bases between them. Germline values: CDR1 SGHDT, CDR2 YYEEEE. The CDR3 consists of 14 residues. The DNA for the CDR3 is TGTGCCAGCAGCCCATTACTTGGGGCCAGAATTCAGTACTTC. This translates into CASSPLLGARIQYF.

CDR3 DNA: TGTGCCAGCAGCCCATTCAGCGGGAGGGCCAATAGGAATGAGCAGTTCTTC. Encoded protein: CASSPFSGRANRNEQFF. This chain joins TRBV5-6 and TRBJ2-1; 10 bases match TRBD2. CDR3 length: 17 residues. After removal of 4 bases from V and 7 bases from J, the junction contained 14 bases not matched to a gene. Germline-derived CDR1 and CDR2 are SGHDT and YYEEEE.

This chain connects TRBV20-1 to TRBJ1-6, with D tentatively TRBD1 (5 bases). The CDR3 contains 16 residues. The germline CDR1 and CDR2 sequences are DFQATT and SNEGSKA (reference sequence). V gave up 3 bases and J gave up 0 bases, with 12 bases separating them. CDR3 protein: CSASDVQGSYNSPLHF. CDR3 coding DNA: TGCAGTGCTAGTGATGTCCAGGGCTCCTATAATTCACCCCTCCACTTT.

V usage is TRBV25-1 and J usage is TRBJ2-1; TRBD2 matches 12 bases. The J segment lost 3 bases and the V segment lost 4 bases, leaving 7 bases of the junction unmatched. Germline lookup yields CDR1 MGHDK and CDR2 SYGVNS. The CDR3 is 17 amino acids. The CDR3 here is CASSGRTSGNLYNEQFF. As DNA, the CDR3 is TGTGCCAGCAGTGGACGGACTAGCGGGAATCTCTACAATGAGCAGTTCTTC.

The chain has TRBV24-1 and TRBJ1-2, with TRBD1 as a possible D gene (5 bases). Germline CDR1 is KGHDR and CDR2 is SFDVKD. Trimming stripped 3 bases from V and 8 bases from J, with 15 bases between. CDR3 length equals 14 residues. CDR3 bases: TGTGCCACCAGTGATGCGGGACGCCCGTGGGGCTACACCTTC. Its protein is CATSDAGRPWGYTF.